The 27 T cell receptor beta chains presented below share a single source sample, sequenced in a study of T cell clonality in common variable immunodeficiency. Some clones are missing from TCRdb's copy, which holds only in-frame ones; the method was immunoSEQ multiplex PCR. This sample carries 50,000 to 70,000 clones, none of them present only once. Sequencing input: peripheral blood mononuclear cells. Receptors originate from a person aged 18 to 70 in good health.

This clone was seen at least ten times. The sequence runs out 3 residues before the end of the CDR3; the remainder is reconstructed from the germline J gene. V is TRBV6-1 and J is TRBJ2-3, with 7 bases identical to TRBD1. Germline V gene lookup returns CDR1 MNHNS and CDR2 SASEGT. The CDR3 contains 15 residues. V shed 1 base and J 1 base; nucleotides not matched to a gene: 2. The CDR3 sequence is CASSEEGAGTDTQYF. CDR3 bases read: TGTGCCAGCAGTGAAGAGGGGGCCGGCACAGATACG.

This clone was recorded many times. CDR3: CASSGLAGGPQYF. The sequenced CDR3 bases are TGCGCCAGCAGCGGGCTAGCGGGAGGGCCT. The chain employs TRBV5-1 and TRBJ2-4, with 12 bases that match TRBD2. The sequenced fragment ends 3 residues before the CDR3 boundary, so the rest is inferred from the germline J gene. CDR3 size: 13 residues. The germline CDR1 and CDR2 sequences are SGHRS and YFSETQ.

This clone was counted at least ten times. The CDR3 is cut off 3 residues early in the read; its end comes from the germline J gene. V gene TRBV20-1 combines with J gene TRBJ1-2; maybe TRBD1 (6 bases). The V gene's germline CDR1 is DFQATT and CDR2 SNEGSKA (reference sequence). V was pared by 1 base and J by 4 bases, with 16 bases between. This CDR3 spans 15 amino acids. Partial CDR3 DNA: TGCAGTGCTAGAGGGGTGTCAGGCAGGGGCTATGGC. Residues: CSARGVSGRGYG. In full, the CDR3 is CSARGVSGRGYGYTF.

The table lists this clone with many counts. The read falls 3 residues short of the CDR3 end, and the missing part is taken from the germline J gene. The rearrangement links TRBV5-6 to TRBJ1-3; possibly TRBD1 for D (5 bases). Trimming pared 5 bases from V and 2 bases from J, leaving 14 bases between. This CDR3 contains 15 residues. The germline V gene encodes CDR1 SGHDT and CDR2 YYEEEE. The sequenced part of the CDR3 DNA is TGTGCCAGCAGTCCAGGGTTAGGGGCTGGAAACACC. Translated, it gives CASSPGLGAGNT. The whole CDR3 protein reads CASSPGLGAGNTIYF.

This clone was seen ten or more times. The CDR3 end is not reached by the read, which stops 3 residues before it; the germline J gene fills it in. The chain links TRBV30 to TRBJ2-3, with TRBD1 identical over 7 bases. Germline V gene data show CDR1 as GTSNPN and CDR2 as SVGIG (reference sequence). V was clipped by 4 bases and J by 2 bases; unmatched bases: 6. This CDR3 has 14 residues. The sequenced CDR3 bases are TGTGCCTGGACCGGGACAGCGAACACAGATACG. It codes for CAWTGTANTDT. In full, the CDR3 reads CAWTGTANTDTQYF.

Many counts were recorded for this clone. The read is 3 residues too short to cover the CDR3 end, so that end is filled in from the germline J gene. The chain couples TRBV20-1 to TRBJ2-1; D call uncertain. V lost 1 base, J lost 1 base, and 11 bases lay in between. CDR3 size: 15 residues. Germline-derived CDR1 and CDR2 are DFQATT and SNEGSKA (reference sequence). This CDR3 reads CSARGIDSSYNEQFF. The DNA read from the CDR3 is TGCAGTGCTAGAGGGATCGACTCATCCTACAATGAG.

This clone was recorded many times. The read halts 3 residues ahead of the CDR3 end, with the missing end drawn from the germline J gene. The rearrangement links TRBV5-5 to TRBJ2-3; D possibly corresponds to TRBD1 (5 bases). There are 14 residues in the CDR3. CDR1 is SGHKS and CDR2 is YYEKEE in the germline V gene (reference sequence). Incomplete CDR3 DNA: TGTGCCAGCAGCTTGGGACAGATCCAAGAGACG. It encodes CASSLGQIQET. The full CDR3 protein reads CASSLGQIQETQYF.

This clone appeared many times. Read data end 3 residues before the CDR3 end; the end is taken from the germline J gene. The chain uses TRBV18 and TRBJ1-1; D is uncertain. Trimming left V 4 bases short and J 4 bases short, with 10 bases between. Germline-derived CDR1 and CDR2 are KGHSH and LQKENI. The CDR3 is 13 residues long. CDR3 DNA (partial): TGTGCCAGCTCACGTCAGAGCGGCACTGAA. Amino acids: CASSRQSGTE. The entire CDR3 protein reads CASSRQSGTEAFF.

This clone was detected many times. CDR3 DNA (partial): TGTGCCAGTAGTACAGGACAGGGGCGCAATCAGCCC. This translates into CASSTGQGRNQP. The CDR3 in its entirety is CASSTGQGRNQPQHF. V is TRBV19 and J is TRBJ1-5; TRBD1 matches 9 bases. The read is 3 residues too short to cover the CDR3 end, so that end is filled in from the germline J gene. The V segment lost 4 bases and the J segment 2 bases; nucleotides outside the gene matches: 3. The CDR3 has 15 amino acids. Germline assignment: CDR1 LNHDA and CDR2 SQIVND (reference sequence).

This clone was detected ten times or more. The missing CDR3 end, 3 residues past where the read stops, is filled in from the germline J gene. J is TRBJ1-5 and V is TRBV5-1; D is unclear. The CDR3 extends over 14 amino acids. The V end was cut by 2 bases, the J end by 0 bases, with 6 bases between. Germline V gene sequence: CDR1 SGHRS, CDR2 YFSETQ. CDR3 bases read: TGCGCCAGCAGCTTCGGGGATAGCAATCAGCCC. This translates into CASSFGDSNQP. The full-length CDR3 reads as CASSFGDSNQPQHF.

Many counts were recorded for this clone. The CDR3 end falls 3 residues outside the read, so it is completed with the germline J gene. The rearrangement uses TRBV19 and TRBJ2-5; tentative D call: TRBD1 (6 bases). Germline values: CDR1 LNHDA, CDR2 SQIVND (reference sequence). V was trimmed by 5 bases and J by 2 bases, leaving 15 bases between them. The CDR3 sequence is 15 residues long. The sequenced CDR3 bases are TGTGCCAGTAGTGAGGGGGACGGATTGCAAGAGACC. Its translation is CASSEGDGLQET. In full, the CDR3 is CASSEGDGLQETQYF.

This clone was found many times. From the germline J gene comes the end of the CDR3, since the read stops 3 residues before it. The V gene is TRBV5-1, the J gene TRBJ2-2; 7 positions agree with TRBD2. Germline CDR1 is SGHRS and CDR2 is YFSETQ. This CDR3 is 15 amino acids long. The covered CDR3 bases are TGCGCCAGCAGCCCCTGGGGAGGGGCTAATGAAAAG. Translating gives CASSPWGGANEK. The complete CDR3 sequence is CASSPWGGANEKLFF.

This clone was found many times. Read sequence stops 3 residues before the CDR3 end, and the germline J gene provides the missing end. V and J are TRBV7-3 and TRBJ1-2, with a tentative D call TRBD1 (6 bases). Germline values: CDR1 SGHTA, CDR2 FQGTGA. The CDR3 contains 16 residues. With 5 bases removed from V and 2 bases from J, the gap between germline ends came to 18 bases. Incomplete CDR3 DNA: TGTGCCAGCAGCCTAGGACAGACTCTTCTAAACTATGGC. Its translation is CASSLGQTLLNYG. The CDR3 reads in full as CASSLGQTLLNYGYTF.

This clone has at least ten counts. Read data end 3 residues before the CDR3 end; the end is taken from the germline J gene. The chain links TRBV18 to TRBJ1-1; D is unclear. The germline CDR1 and CDR2 sequences are KGHSH and LQKENI. This CDR3 comprises 12 residues. Deletions cut 3 bases from V and 3 bases from J, with 5 bases between. The CDR3 loop reads CASSPLYTEAFF. The part of the CDR3 DNA that was read is TGTGCCAGCTCACCCCTATACACTGAA.

In this sample, this clone turned up many times. Read sequence stops 3 residues before the CDR3 end, and the germline J gene provides the missing end. The chain combines TRBV12-3 or TRBV12-4 with TRBJ1-4, with D possibly matching TRBD1 (6 bases). The CDR3 loop spans 16 amino acids. V was pared by 5 bases and J by 8 bases, with 21 bases between. The DNA read from the CDR3 is TGTGCCAGCAGTCCGTATTTAGGAGGGGGACAAGAAAAA. Protein product: CASSPYLGGGQEK. The entire CDR3 reads CASSPYLGGGQEKLFF.

This clone was found many times. The missing CDR3 end, 3 residues past where the read stops, is filled in from the germline J gene. The chain couples TRBV10-1 to TRBJ2-3; 7 bases are a match to TRBD1. The J segment lost 7 bases and the V segment lost 4 bases, leaving 8 bases of the junction unmatched. CDR1 is WNHNN, CDR2 SYGVQD, per germline (reference sequence). This CDR3 has 14 residues. CDR3: CASSAGTERNTQYF. The DNA read from the CDR3 is TGCGCCAGCAGTGCCGGGACAGAGAGGAATACG.

This clone has at least ten counts. The read comes to an end 3 residues before the CDR3 does, leaving the germline J gene to fill in the end. V gene TRBV5-4 combines with J gene TRBJ2-5; TRBD1 is a possible D gene (7 bases). Germline V gives CDR1 SGHNT, CDR2 YYREEE (reference sequence). CDR3 size: 14 residues. The germline V and J ends were trimmed by 1 base and 4 bases, with 11 bases remaining between them. CDR3 region: CASSLRQGGETQYF. CDR3 DNA (partial): TGTGCCAGCAGCTTGAGGCAGGGGGGAGAGACC.

This clone occurred a few times. The read stops 3 residues short of the end of the CDR3; the missing end is completed from the germline J gene. The chain employs TRBV6-1 and TRBJ1-1; D unclear. Per germline, CDR1 MNHNS and CDR2 SASEGT. Trimming left V 1 base short and J 0 bases short, with 6 bases between. The CDR3 is made up of 14 amino acids. The CDR3 sequence is CASSEGAVNTEAFF. The CDR3 DNA, read in part, is TGTGCCAGCAGTGAAGGGGCCGTGAACACTGAA.

This clone came up many times. The CDR3 end falls 3 residues outside the read, so it is completed with the germline J gene. The rearrangement links TRBV6-2 or TRBV6-3 to TRBJ1-2, with 8 nucleotides matching TRBD1. In germline, CDR1 is MNHEY, CDR2 SVGEGT. V gave up 2 bases and J gave up 2 bases; unmatched junction bases: 4. This CDR3 spans 15 amino acids. Partial CDR3 DNA: TGTGCCAGCAGTTACCGGGACAGGCCCAACTATGGC. The encoded protein is CASSYRDRPNYG. The entire CDR3 is CASSYRDRPNYGYTF.

Comment on this clone: The CDR3 extends 3 residues past the end of the read, so its final part is completed from the germline J gene. The gene calls are TRBV5-1 and TRBJ1-2, with D possibly being TRBD1 (5 bases). The CDR3 extends over 17 amino acids. Germline assignment: CDR1 SGHRS and CDR2 YFSETQ. The sequenced CDR3 bases are TGCGCCAGCAGCCCTGGGACTAGCGGGAATTTAGCCGATACC. This translates into CASSPGTSGNLADT. The entire CDR3 sequence reads CASSPGTSGNLADTYTF.

As to this clone: From the germline J gene comes the end of the CDR3, since the read stops 3 residues before it. The V gene is TRBV11-2, the J gene TRBJ1-3, with D possibly being TRBD1 (5 bases). Germline CDR1 and CDR2: SGHAT and FQNNGV. Trimming shortened V by 6 bases and J by 2 bases, and 11 bases separated the two germline ends. The CDR3 runs to 14 residues. The CDR3 sequence is CASRPSGAGNTIYF. Incomplete CDR3 DNA: TGTGCCAGCAGGCCCTCGGGGGCTGGAAACACC.

Comment on this clone: The read halts 3 residues ahead of the CDR3 end, with the missing end drawn from the germline J gene. The rearrangement joins TRBV18 to TRBJ2-2; TRBD1 is a possible D gene (5 bases). Germline lookup yields CDR1 KGHSH and CDR2 LQKENI. This CDR3 has 16 amino acids. The DNA read from the CDR3 is TGTGCCAGCTCACCACCGACCGACAGTCCTAATGAAAAG. It codes for CASSPPTDSPNEK. From start to end, the CDR3 is CASSPPTDSPNEKLFF.

This clone appeared many times. The CDR3 end is not reached by the read, which stops 3 residues before it; the germline J gene fills it in. The chain recombines TRBV5-4 with TRBJ2-5; TRBD2 might be the D (5 bases). The CDR3 covers 15 residues. Germline V gene data show CDR1 as SGHNT and CDR2 as YYREEE (reference sequence). Trimming cost V 4 bases and J 2 bases, with 15 bases left between them. The CDR3 loop reads CASSPRTRGQETQYF. The DNA read from the CDR3 is TGTGCCAGCAGCCCACGAACGAGAGGGCAAGAGACC.

Comments on this clone: The CDR3 is cut off 3 residues early in the read; its end comes from the germline J gene. The chain couples TRBV7-6 to TRBJ1-1, with TRBD1 matching over 7 bases. This CDR3 is built from 13 residues. Germline V gene data show CDR1 as SGHVS and CDR2 as FNYEAQ. CDR3 sequence: CASSSDRVKTAFF. Partial CDR3 DNA: TGTGCCAGCAGCTCCGACAGGGTAAAGACA.

This clone was seen only a few times. The missing CDR3 end, 3 residues past where the read stops, is filled in from the germline J gene. This rearrangement joins TRBV7-9 to TRBJ1-2; maybe TRBD1 (5 bases). The CDR3 covers 15 residues. Germline-derived CDR1 and CDR2 are SEHNR and FQNEAQ (reference sequence). CDR3 loop: CASSFSGGSTDTYTF. The part of the CDR3 DNA that was read is TGTGCCAGCAGCTTTAGCGGGGGGAGCACAGATACC.

This clone came up many times. CDR3 amino acids: CASSLRGANTEAFF. The CDR3 DNA, read in part, is TGTGCCAGCAGCTTAAGAGGGGCTAACACTGAA. This chain joins TRBV5-5 and TRBJ1-1, with D tentatively TRBD1 (5 bases). The read terminates 3 residues ahead of where the CDR3 ends, so the germline J gene completes it. Germline lookup yields CDR1 SGHKS and CDR2 YYEKEE (reference sequence). The CDR3 spans 14 residues. V lost 2 bases and J lost 2, with 10 bases in between.

This clone came up many times. The CDR3 extends 3 residues past the end of the read, so its final part is completed from the germline J gene. The gene calls are TRBV6-1 and TRBJ1-1; weak D call: TRBD1 (5 bases). Germline CDR1 is MNHNS and CDR2 is SASEGT. V was pared by 3 bases and J by 6 bases, with 11 bases between. The CDR3 runs 13 residues. The sequenced CDR3 bases are TGTGCCAGCAGTGATTGGGGCAAGGCTGAA. Its translation: CASSDWGKAE. The CDR3 as a whole reads CASSDWGKAEAFF.